This entry lists 7 T cell receptor beta chains sequenced from one sample in a study of CDR3 diversity in severe acne. In TCRdb, the PCR reads were re-called with MiXCR into one record per CDR3 protein. This table holds over 100,000 distinct CDR3 sequences, roughly half found once. Sequenced: blood. The receptors stem from a male donor with acne.

J is TRBJ1-1 and V is TRBV10-3; no firm D call. V lost 2 bases and J lost 9, with 13 bases in between. This CDR3 has 13 amino acids. Looked up from germline, CDR1 is ENHRY and CDR2 is SYGVKD. CDR3 nucleotide sequence: TGTGCCATCAGTGAGATCCCGGGAGTGCAAGCTTTCTTT. Residues: CAISEIPGVQAFF.

Turning to this clonotype: Given the absence of the conserved phenylalanine or tryptophan at the CDR3 end, a read error is likely. The rearrangement uses TRBV24-1 and TRBJ1-5, with no clear D. Germline V CDR1 and CDR2: KGHDR, SFDVKD. The CDR3 totals 16 residues. Trimming pared 4 bases from V and 0 bases from J, leaving 12 bases between. The chain's CDR3 is CATSEGGRSSNQPQHS. In DNA form, the CDR3 reads TGTGCCACCAGTGAAGGAGGGCGGAGTAGCAATCAGCCCCAGCATTCT.

This clonotype was counted once. This sequence joins TRBV7-9 and TRBJ2-5; D tentatively fits TRBD1 or TRBD2 (5 bases each). V lost 5 bases and J 0 bases, leaving 7 bases between the germline ends. Germline lookup yields CDR1 SEHNR and CDR2 FQNEAQ (reference sequence). The CDR3 has 13 amino acids. The CDR3 protein is CASSQGDQETQYF. The CDR3 DNA is TGTGCCAGCAGCCAGGGAGACCAAGAGACCCAGTACTTC. Based on the CDR3 plus reference TRBV7-9 and TRBJ2-5, the full variable domain is DTGVSQNPRHKITKRGQNVTFRCDPISEHNRLYWYRQTLGQGPEFLTYFQNEAQLEKSRLLSDRFSAERPKGSFSTLEIQRTEQGDSAMYLCASSQGDQETQYFGPGTRLLVL.

V is TRBV10-3 and J is TRBJ2-5; 13 positions match TRBD2. CDR1 ENHRY and CDR2 SYGVKD come from the germline V gene. This CDR3 has 16 residues. DNA of the CDR3: TGTGCGATAACTAGCGGGAGGGTGGAGGGCCAAGAGACCCAGTACTTC. Its protein is CAITSGRVEGQETQYF.

The gene calls are TRBV29-1 and TRBJ2-7; D assignment may be TRBD1 or TRBD2 (6 bases each). CDR1 is SQVTM and CDR2 is ANQGSEA in the germline V gene. The CDR3 extends over 13 amino acids. The ends were cut back, 3 bases at V and 2 bases at J, with 11 bases in the middle. The CDR3 here is CSVDGGGTYEQYF. CDR3 in DNA: TGCAGCGTTGATGGAGGGGGAACCTACGAGCAGTACTTC.

Points on this clonotype: A much larger clone lies one base from this, so it may be a read error. CDR3 in DNA: TGTGCCAGCCGAGGCGAAGAGGCCCTACCCTATGGCTACACCTTC. Amino acid sequence: CASRGEEALPYGYTF. This chain links TRBV25-1 with TRBJ1-2; D ambiguous. The CDR3 sequence is 15 residues long. Trimming took 8 bases from V and 4 from J, leaving 20 bases between them. Germline loops: CDR1 MGHDK, CDR2 SYGVNS.

V and J are TRBV7-3 and TRBJ2-5; D gene unclear. The assigned J gene may be wrong: the sequence end matches TRBJ2-1 better. CDR1 is SGHTA, CDR2 FQGTGA, per germline. This CDR3 spans 12 amino acids. The CDR3 protein is CASSQSRAKQFF. CDR3 DNA sequence: TGTGCCAGCAGCCAATCCCGGGCCAAGCAGTTCTTC.